Each of the 19 T cell receptor beta chains below was sequenced from the same sample in a study of identical twins. Each CDR3 protein gets one entry after TCRdb re-called the 5' RACE reads with MiXCR. The table lists around 670,000 distinct CDR3 sequences, roughly 6.2% of them singletons. What was sequenced was naive T cells sorted from blood. Receptor source: a man younger than 30 in good health.

This clonotype was seen many times. The chain uses TRBV28 and TRBJ2-3, with 9 bases that match TRBD1. Germline V gene lookup returns CDR1 MDHEN and CDR2 SYDVKM. The junction had 9 bases not matched to a gene; V was cut back by 6 bases and J by 2 bases. The CDR3 is 16 residues long. DNA for the CDR3: TGTGCCAGCAGCCCACCGGGACAGGGCCCCACAGATACGCAGTATTTT. It encodes CASSPPGQGPTDTQYF.

Only a few counts were recorded for this clonotype. V usage is TRBV28 and J usage is TRBJ2-7; TRBD2 aligns across 11 bases. The CDR3 spans 15 residues. CDR1 is MDHEN, CDR2 SYDVKM, per germline. V gave up 7 bases and J gave up 3 bases; unmatched junction bases: 8. CDR3: CASTHETSGDYEQYF. The CDR3 coding sequence is TGTGCCAGCACCCACGAGACTAGCGGGGACTACGAGCAGTACTTC.

V and J are TRBV4-2 and TRBJ2-3; tentative D call: TRBD2 (6 bases). Trimming took off 1 base at V and 4 bases at J, with 15 bases between the two ends. This CDR3 region has 16 residues. The germline CDR1 and CDR2 sequences are LGHNA and YNFKEQ. CDR3 nucleotides: TGTGCCAGCAGCCAAGTCGTTAGCGGACCCTCAGATACGCAGTATTTT. It encodes CASSQVVSGPSDTQYF.

This clonotype was found many times. The CDR3 protein is CASSLGGGTQLFF. Here the CDR3 DNA reads TGTGCCAGCAGCCTCGGTGGTGGGACCCAACTGTTTTTT. This sequence joins TRBV3-1 and TRBJ1-4; D possibly corresponds to TRBD1 (5 bases). V was shortened by 4 bases and J by 12 bases, with 15 bases between the two germline ends. Germline V gene sequence: CDR1 LGHDT, CDR2 YNNKEL (reference sequence). The CDR3 is 13 residues long. The entire variable domain, with the rest obtained from reference TRBV3-1 and TRBJ1-4, is as follows: DTAVSQTPKYLVTQMGNDKSIKCEQNLGHDTMYWYKQDSKKFLKIMFSYNNKELIINETVPNRFSPKSPDKAHLNLHINSLELGDSAVYFCASSLGGGTQLFFGSGTQLSVL.

This clonotype was observed at least ten times. The rearrangement uses TRBV29-1 and TRBJ1-3; 8 bases align to TRBD1. The CDR3 is 15 residues long. The V gene end was trimmed by 0 bases and the J gene end by 2 bases; junction bases not matched to a gene: 3. Per the germline V gene, CDR1 is SQVTM and CDR2 is ANQGSEA. CDR3 protein: CSVEDPTGAGNTIYF. The CDR3 nucleotides are TGCAGCGTTGAAGATCCGACAGGGGCTGGAAACACCATATATTTT.

This chain joins TRBV6-5 and TRBJ2-4, with 9 positions matching TRBD1. With V trimmed by 4 bases and J by 2 bases, 6 bases remained unmatched. The CDR3 sequence is 16 residues long. From germline, CDR1 is MNHEY and CDR2 SVGAGI. The CDR3 nucleotides read TGTGCCAGCAGTTCGACAGGGGGACAGTCCAAAAACATTCAGTACTTC. The encoded protein is CASSSTGGQSKNIQYF.

This clonotype showed up many times. V is TRBV6-1 and J is TRBJ2-1, with TRBD2 matching over 9 bases. Per the germline V gene, CDR1 is MNHNS and CDR2 is SASEGT. Trimming took 7 bases from V and 8 from J; bases not matched to a gene: 9. CDR3 length equals 14 residues. The CDR3 DNA is TGTGCCAGCACCTACGGACTAGCGTCGGATGAGCAGTTCTTC. Translating it yields CASTYGLASDEQFF.

Of note for this clonotype: A single base separates this from a much larger clone, so it may be a read error. The missing conserved phenylalanine or tryptophan at the end of this CDR3 makes a read error likely. This chain connects TRBV13 to TRBJ2-1, with 7 bases lining up with TRBD1. The CDR3 sequence is 12 residues long. Germline V gene data show CDR1 as PRHDT and CDR2 as FYEKMQ (reference sequence). J was trimmed by 6 bases and V by 5 bases; bases with no gene match: 1. The CDR3 here is CASSRQGNEQFY. CDR3 nucleotides: TGTGCCAGCAGCCGACAGGGCAATGAGCAGTTCTAC.

This clonotype was observed a few times. The gene calls are TRBV6-2 or TRBV6-3 and TRBJ2-7; TRBD1 matches at 12 bases. The J segment lost 4 bases and the V segment lost 0 bases, leaving 1 base of the junction unmatched. CDR3 size: 15 residues. Germline V gene data show CDR1 as MNHEY and CDR2 as SVGEGT. The CDR3 DNA is TGTGCCAGCAGTTACTCGGGACAGGGGGCTTACGAGCAGTACGTC. Protein: CASSYSGQGAYEQYV.

This clonotype occurred a few times. This chain uses TRBV6-2 or TRBV6-3 with TRBJ2-7, with 12 bases fitting TRBD2. This CDR3 contains 15 residues. Germline trimming cut 4 bases from V and 9 bases from J; bases unmatched to any gene: 10. Germline V CDR1 and CDR2: MNHEY, SVGEGT. The CDR3 loop is CASSSLTSGRIVQYF. As DNA, the CDR3 is TGTGCCAGCAGTTCATTGACTAGCGGGAGAATTGTGCAGTACTTC.

This clonotype has more than one count but fewer than ten. J is TRBJ2-7 and V is TRBV6-2 or TRBV6-3, with a possible D match to TRBD2 (6 bases). Germline V CDR1 and CDR2: MNHEY, SVGEGT. V lost 2 bases and J 1 base, leaving 12 bases between the germline ends. This CDR3 contains 15 residues. The CDR3 DNA is TGTGCCAGCAGTTACGGGGGGAATCCTTCCTACGAGCAGTACTTC. Amino acids: CASSYGGNPSYEQYF.

At least ten counts were recorded for this clonotype. The chain carries TRBV12-3 or TRBV12-4 and TRBJ2-1, with TRBD2 matching over 10 bases. J lost 6 bases, V lost 5 bases, and 13 bases had no gene match. This CDR3 comprises 17 residues. The CDR3: CASSGPGSGRAGNEQFF. The CDR3 region has the DNA TGTGCCAGCAGTGGCCCGGGCAGCGGGAGGGCCGGCAATGAGCAGTTCTTC.

This rearrangement joins TRBV27 to TRBJ2-7, with 7 positions matching TRBD1. The CDR3 runs to 15 residues. Germline V CDR1 and CDR2: MNHEY, SMNVEV (reference sequence). V lost 6 bases, J lost 4 bases, and 12 bases stayed unmatched. This CDR3 reads CASSPTGSKGYEQYF. In DNA form, the CDR3 reads TGTGCCAGCAGCCCGACAGGGTCGAAAGGTTACGAGCAGTACTTC.

This clonotype was recorded at least ten times. The J gene is TRBJ2-7, the V gene TRBV20-1; possibly TRBD1 or TRBD2 for D (5 bases each). The germline V gene encodes CDR1 DFQATT and CDR2 SNEGSKA (reference sequence). The V gene lost 7 bases and the J gene lost 3 bases, with 16 bases spanning the gap. This CDR3 has 13 amino acids. In DNA form, the CDR3 reads TGCAGTGGTCGGACGGGACGGAACTACGAGCAGTACTTC. Its protein product is CSGRTGRNYEQYF.

This clonotype was observed at least ten times. The rearrangement joins TRBV7-2 to TRBJ2-5; D is possibly TRBD1 (5 bases). The germline CDR1 and CDR2 sequences are SGHTA and FQGNSA. This CDR3 has 13 amino acids. V shed 5 bases and J shed 5 bases, with 12 bases lying between them. The CDR3 DNA reads TGTGCCAGCAGCCCCAGGGATAGGGAGACCCAGTACTTC. This translates into CASSPRDRETQYF.

V is TRBV2 and J is TRBJ2-3, with 9 bases matching TRBD1. The CDR3 runs to 15 residues. With V trimmed by 7 bases and J by 2 bases, 7 bases remained unmatched. Germline CDR1 is SNHLY and CDR2 is FYNNEI. CDR3 in DNA: TGTGCCAGCAAGAGGGACAGGGTAAACACAGATACGCAGTATTTT. Protein product: CASKRDRVNTDTQYF.

The chain carries TRBV20-1 and TRBJ1-1; weak D call: TRBD1 (6 bases). V gave up 5 bases and J gave up 8 bases, with 18 bases separating them. The CDR3 extends over 13 amino acids. CDR1 DFQATT and CDR2 SNEGSKA come from the germline V gene (reference sequence). CDR3 amino acids: CSAPGTIWREAFF. In DNA form, the CDR3 reads TGCAGTGCTCCCGGGACAATATGGAGGGAAGCTTTCTTT.

This clonotype appeared a few times. The rearrangement joins TRBV7-3 to TRBJ2-1; 14 positions agree with TRBD2. V lost 1 base to trimming and J lost 8 bases; unmatched junction nucleotides: 13. CDR3 size: 19 residues. Germline loops: CDR1 SGHTA, CDR2 FQGTGA. CDR3 DNA: TGTGCCAGCAGCTTAATGGGACTAGCGGGAGCGCGGAGGAACGATGAGCAGTTCTTC. Its translation is CASSLMGLAGARRNDEQFF.

This clonotype was observed at least ten times. The chain is built from TRBV5-5 and TRBJ1-4, with D possibly being TRBD1 (5 bases). The CDR3 loop spans 14 amino acids. The V gene lost 2 bases and the J gene lost 7 bases, with 12 bases spanning the gap. Germline V gene lookup returns CDR1 SGHKS and CDR2 YYEKEE (reference sequence). The CDR3 loop is CASSFTWGSEKLFF. In DNA form, the CDR3 reads TGTGCCAGCAGCTTTACGTGGGGGAGTGAAAAACTGTTTTTT.